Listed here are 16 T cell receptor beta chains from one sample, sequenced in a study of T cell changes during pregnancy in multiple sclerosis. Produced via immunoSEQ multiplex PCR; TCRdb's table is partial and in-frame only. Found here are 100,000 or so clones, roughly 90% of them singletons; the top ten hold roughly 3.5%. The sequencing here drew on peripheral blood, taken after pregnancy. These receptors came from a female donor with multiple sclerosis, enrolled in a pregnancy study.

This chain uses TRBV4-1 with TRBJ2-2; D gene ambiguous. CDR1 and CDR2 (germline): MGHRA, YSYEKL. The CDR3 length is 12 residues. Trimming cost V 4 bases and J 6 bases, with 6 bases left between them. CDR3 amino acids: CASSPRSGELFF. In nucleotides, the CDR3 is TGCGCCAGCAGCCCGCGCTCCGGGGAGCTGTTTTTT.

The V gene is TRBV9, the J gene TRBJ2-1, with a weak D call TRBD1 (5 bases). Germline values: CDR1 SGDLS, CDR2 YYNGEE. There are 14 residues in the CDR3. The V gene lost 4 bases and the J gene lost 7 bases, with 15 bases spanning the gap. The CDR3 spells CASSPIPGWNEQFF. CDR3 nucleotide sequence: TGTGCCAGCAGCCCCATTCCAGGGTGGAATGAGCAGTTCTTC. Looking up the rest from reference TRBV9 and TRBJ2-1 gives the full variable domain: DSGVTQTPKHLITATGQRVTLRCSPRSGDLSVYWYQQSLDQGLQFLIQYYNGEERAKGNILERFSAQQFPDLHSELNLSSLELGDSALYFCASSPIPGWNEQFFGPGTRLTVL.

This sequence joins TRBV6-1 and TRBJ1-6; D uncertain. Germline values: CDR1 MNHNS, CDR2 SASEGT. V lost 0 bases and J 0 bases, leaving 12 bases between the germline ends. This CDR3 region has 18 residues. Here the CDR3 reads CASSEALGGSSYNSPLHF. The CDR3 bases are TGTGCCAGCAGTGAAGCTCTAGGTGGGAGCTCCTATAATTCACCCCTCCACTTT.

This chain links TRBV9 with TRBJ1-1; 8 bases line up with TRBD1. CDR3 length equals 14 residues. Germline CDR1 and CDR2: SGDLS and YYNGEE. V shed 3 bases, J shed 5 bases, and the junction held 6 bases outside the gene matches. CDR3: CASSGRQGMTEAFF. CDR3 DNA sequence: TGTGCCAGCAGCGGGCGACAGGGGATGACTGAAGCTTTCTTT.

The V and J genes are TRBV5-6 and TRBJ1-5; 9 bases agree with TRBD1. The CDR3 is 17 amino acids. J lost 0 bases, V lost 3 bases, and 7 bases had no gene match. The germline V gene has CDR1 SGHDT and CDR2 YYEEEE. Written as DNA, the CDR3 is TGTGCCAGCAGCTCCTGGGACAGGGAAAATAGCAATCAGCCCCAGCATTTT. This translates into CASSSWDRENSNQPQHF.

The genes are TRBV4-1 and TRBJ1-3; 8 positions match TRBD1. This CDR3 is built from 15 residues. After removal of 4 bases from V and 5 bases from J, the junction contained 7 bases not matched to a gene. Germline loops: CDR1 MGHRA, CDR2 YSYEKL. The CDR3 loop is CASSPERQGRNTIYF. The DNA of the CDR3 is TGCGCCAGCAGCCCAGAAAGACAGGGGAGAAACACCATATATTTT.

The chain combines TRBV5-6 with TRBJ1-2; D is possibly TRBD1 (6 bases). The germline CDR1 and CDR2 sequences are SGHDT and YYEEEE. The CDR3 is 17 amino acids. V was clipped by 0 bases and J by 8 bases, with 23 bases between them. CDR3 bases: TGTGCCAGCAGCTTGGGGATCGGGGGGGCGATATCGGCAGGCTACACCTTC. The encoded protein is CASSLGIGGAISAGYTF. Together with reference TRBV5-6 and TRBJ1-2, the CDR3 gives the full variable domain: DAGVTQSPTHLIKTRGQQVTLRCSPKSGHDTVSWYQQALGQGPQFIFQYYEEEERQRGNFPDRFSGHQFPNYSSELNVNALLLGDSALYLCASSLGIGGAISAGYTFGSGTRLTVV.

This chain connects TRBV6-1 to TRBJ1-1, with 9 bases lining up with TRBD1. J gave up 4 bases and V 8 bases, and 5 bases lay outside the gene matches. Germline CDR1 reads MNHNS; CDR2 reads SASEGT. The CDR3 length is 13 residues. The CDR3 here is CASRDRAFTEAFF. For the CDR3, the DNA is TGTGCCAGCCGGGACAGGGCTTTCACTGAAGCTTTCTTT.

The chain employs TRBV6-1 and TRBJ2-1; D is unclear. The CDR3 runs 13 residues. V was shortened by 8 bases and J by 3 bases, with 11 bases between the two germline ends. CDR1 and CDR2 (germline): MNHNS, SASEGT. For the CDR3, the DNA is TGTGCCAGCTCTCCGCGCTTCTACAATGAGCAGTTCTTC. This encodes CASSPRFYNEQFF.

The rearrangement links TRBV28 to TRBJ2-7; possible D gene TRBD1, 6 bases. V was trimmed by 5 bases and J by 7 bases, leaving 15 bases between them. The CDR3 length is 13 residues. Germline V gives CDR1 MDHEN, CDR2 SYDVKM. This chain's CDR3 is CASSPTQGFEQYF. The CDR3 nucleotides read TGTGCCAGCAGTCCCACACAGGGTTTTGAGCAGTACTTC.

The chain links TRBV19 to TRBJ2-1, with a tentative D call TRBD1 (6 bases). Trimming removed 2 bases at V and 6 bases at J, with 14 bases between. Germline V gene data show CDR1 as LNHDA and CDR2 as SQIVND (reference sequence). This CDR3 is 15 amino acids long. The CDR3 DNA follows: TGTGCCAGTAGTATAATAACAGGGAGATCCAATGAGCAGTTCTTC. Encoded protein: CASSIITGRSNEQFF.

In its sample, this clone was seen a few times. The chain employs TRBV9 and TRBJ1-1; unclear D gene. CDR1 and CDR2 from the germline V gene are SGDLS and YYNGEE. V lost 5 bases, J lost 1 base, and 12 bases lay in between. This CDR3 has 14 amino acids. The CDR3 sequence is CASSASGQNTEAFF. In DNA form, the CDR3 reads TGTGCCAGCAGTGCGAGTGGGCAGAACACTGAAGCTTTCTTT.

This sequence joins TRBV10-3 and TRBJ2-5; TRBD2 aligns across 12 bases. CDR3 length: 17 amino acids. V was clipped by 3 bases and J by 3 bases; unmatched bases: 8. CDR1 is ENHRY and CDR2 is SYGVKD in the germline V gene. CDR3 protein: CAISDPLAGGTKETQYF. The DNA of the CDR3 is TGTGCCATCAGTGACCCTCTAGCGGGGGGGACCAAAGAGACCCAGTACTTC.

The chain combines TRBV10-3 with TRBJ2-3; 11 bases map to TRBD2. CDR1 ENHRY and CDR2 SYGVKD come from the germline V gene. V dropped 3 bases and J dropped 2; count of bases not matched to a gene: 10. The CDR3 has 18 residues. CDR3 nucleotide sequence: TGTGCCATCAGTGAATTGGCTAGCGGGGGGCACTTCACAGATACGCAGTATTTT. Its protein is CAISELASGGHFTDTQYF.

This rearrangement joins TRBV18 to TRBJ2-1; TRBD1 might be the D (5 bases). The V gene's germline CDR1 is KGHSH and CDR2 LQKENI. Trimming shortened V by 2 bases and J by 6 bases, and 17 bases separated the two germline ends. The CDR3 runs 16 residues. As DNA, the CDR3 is TGTGCCAGCTCACCATCCCCGGATAGGACAAGCAATGAGCAGTTCTTC. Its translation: CASSPSPDRTSNEQFF.

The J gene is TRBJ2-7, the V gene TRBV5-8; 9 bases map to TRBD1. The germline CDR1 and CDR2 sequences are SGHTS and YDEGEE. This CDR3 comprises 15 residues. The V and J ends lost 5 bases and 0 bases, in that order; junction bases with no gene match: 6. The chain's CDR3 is CASSLGTGSSYEQYF. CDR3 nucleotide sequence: TGTGCCAGCAGTCTCGGGACAGGGTCCTCCTACGAGCAGTACTTC.